This T cell receptor (beta chain) was recorded in a study of blood T cell repertoires in COVID-19. The Seattle site enrolled patients during active infection and followed them longitudinally. Assay: immunoSEQ multiplex PCR; the TCRdb copy retains only in-frame clones and omits some. This table has some 56,000 clones, roughly 87% appearing once. Source material: peripheral blood. This TCR was sampled from a woman between 55 and 75 years old with COVID-19, enrolled during active disease.

The CDR3 protein is CASSLGEQDPGEQYF. The DNA of the CDR3 is TGCGCCAGCAGCTTGGGGGAACAGGATCCTGGGGAGCAGTACTTC. This chain connects TRBV5-1 to TRBJ2-7; maybe TRBD1 (5 bases). The germline V gene has CDR1 SGHRS and CDR2 YFSETQ. This CDR3 is built from 15 residues. V was pared by 0 bases and J by 7 bases, with 17 bases between. Full variable domain (rest looked up from reference TRBV5-1 and TRBJ2-7): KAGVTQTPRYLIKTRGQQVTLSCSPISGHRSVSWYQQTPGQGLQFLFEYFSETQRNKGNFPGRFSGRQFSNSRSEMNVSTLELGDSALYLCASSLGEQDPGEQYFGPGTRLTVT.